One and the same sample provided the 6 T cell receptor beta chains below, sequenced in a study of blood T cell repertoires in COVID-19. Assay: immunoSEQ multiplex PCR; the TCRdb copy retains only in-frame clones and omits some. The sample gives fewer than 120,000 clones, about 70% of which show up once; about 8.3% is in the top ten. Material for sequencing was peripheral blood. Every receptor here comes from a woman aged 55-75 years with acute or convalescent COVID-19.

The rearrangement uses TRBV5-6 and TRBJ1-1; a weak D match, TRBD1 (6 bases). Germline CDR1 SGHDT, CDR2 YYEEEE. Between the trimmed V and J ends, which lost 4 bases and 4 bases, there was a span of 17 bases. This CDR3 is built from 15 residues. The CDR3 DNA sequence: TGTGCCAGCAGCCCGTTACAGGGTCAGGGCACTGAAGCTTTCTTT. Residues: CASSPLQGQGTEAFF.

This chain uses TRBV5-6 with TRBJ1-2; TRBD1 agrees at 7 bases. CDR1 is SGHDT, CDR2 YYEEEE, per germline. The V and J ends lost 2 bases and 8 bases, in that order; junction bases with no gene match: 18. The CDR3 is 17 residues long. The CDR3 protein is CASSLISSGTVGGGYTF. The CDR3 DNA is TGTGCCAGCAGCTTAATATCGTCCGGGACAGTAGGAGGAGGCTACACCTTC.

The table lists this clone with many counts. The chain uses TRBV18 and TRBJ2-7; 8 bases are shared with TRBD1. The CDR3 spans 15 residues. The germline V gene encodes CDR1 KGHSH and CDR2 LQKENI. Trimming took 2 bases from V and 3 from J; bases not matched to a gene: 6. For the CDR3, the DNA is TGTGCCAGCTCACCATGGGGGACAGGAGGCTACGAGCAGTACTTC. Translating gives CASSPWGTGGYEQYF.

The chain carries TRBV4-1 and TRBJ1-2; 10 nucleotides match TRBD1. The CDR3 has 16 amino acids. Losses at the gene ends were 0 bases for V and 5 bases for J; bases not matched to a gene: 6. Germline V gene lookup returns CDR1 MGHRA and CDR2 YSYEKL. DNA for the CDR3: TGCGCCAGCAGCCAAGATAGGGACAGGGGATTATATGGCTACACCTTC. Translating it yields CASSQDRDRGLYGYTF.

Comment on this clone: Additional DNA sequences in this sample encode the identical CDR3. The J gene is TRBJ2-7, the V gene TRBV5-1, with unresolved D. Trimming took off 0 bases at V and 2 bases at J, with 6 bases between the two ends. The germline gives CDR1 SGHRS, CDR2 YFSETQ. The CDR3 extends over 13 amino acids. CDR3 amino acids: CASSLDRAYEQYF. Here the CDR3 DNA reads TGCGCCAGCAGCTTGGACAGAGCCTACGAGCAGTACTTC.

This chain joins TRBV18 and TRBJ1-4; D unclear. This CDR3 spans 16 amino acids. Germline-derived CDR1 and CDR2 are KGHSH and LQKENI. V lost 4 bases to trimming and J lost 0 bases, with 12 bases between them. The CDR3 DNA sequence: TGTGCCAGCTCACTCGGGGAGGCGACAACTAATGAAAAACTGTTTTTT. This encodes CASSLGEATTNEKLFF.